The rows below give T cell receptor beta chains drawn from one sample of a study of CD8+ T cells in alopecia areata. Libraries were prepared by immunoSEQ multiplex PCR; TCRdb keeps only in-frame clonotypes and omits some of them. The sample consists of some 170,000 clones, just over 65% of them appearing once. The sample in question was CD8+ T cells sorted from blood, obtained at week 0. These receptors were collected from a human donor with alopecia areata. Each CDR3 is given with its conserved first and last residue. A D gene is named only where the DNA matches it firmly. Size tells how often a clone was seen (once, few, many) or the class of an expanded clone, and some rows leave it out.

D gene: .; J gene: TRBJ2-5; V gene: TRBV7-9; clone size: .; CDR3 DNA: TGTGCCAGCAGCTTAGTCGCCGTCGAAGAGACCCAGTACTTC; CDR3 protein: CASSLVAVEETQYF
D gene: TRBD1; J gene: TRBJ1-1; V gene: TRBV27; clone size: .; CDR3 DNA: TGTGCCAGCAGTAGATACTCCGGGACAGAGAACACTGAAGCTTTCTTT; CDR3 protein: CASSRYSGTENTEAFF
D gene: .; J gene: TRBJ2-5; V gene: TRBV10-2; clone size: once; CDR3 DNA: TGCGCCAGCAGTGATGTCGGGTCACAGGGTGAGGAGACCCAGTACTTC; CDR3 protein: CASSDVGSQGEETQYF
D gene: .; J gene: TRBJ2-3; V gene: TRBV7-8; clone size: .; CDR3 DNA: TGTGCCAGCAGCCCAGAACCCGTTGGAGGAGATACGCAGTATTTT; CDR3 protein: CASSPEPVGGDTQYF
D gene: .; J gene: TRBJ1-2; V gene: TRBV5-1; clone size: .; CDR3 DNA: TGCGCCAGCAGCTTGTCCGGGCCTGGGGACTATGGCTACACCTTC; CDR3 protein: CASSLSGPGDYGYTF
D gene: .; J gene: TRBJ2-2; V gene: TRBV30; clone size: .; CDR3 DNA: TGTGCCTGGAGTCCCGGGTCCGGGGCCGGGGAGCTGTTTTTT; CDR3 protein: CAWSPGSGAGELFF
D gene: .; J gene: TRBJ2-1; V gene: TRBV9; clone size: .; CDR3 DNA: TGTGCCAGCAGAGTAACCCCGGACAGGCAGTTCTTC; CDR3 protein: CASRVTPDRQFF
D gene: .; J gene: TRBJ2-7; V gene: TRBV11-1; clone size: .; CDR3 DNA: TGTGCCAGCAGCCTGGGACTCGAAACCTACGAGCAGTACTTC; CDR3 protein: CASSLGLETYEQYF
D gene: TRBD2; J gene: TRBJ2-7; V gene: TRBV2; clone size: .; CDR3 DNA: TGTGCCAGCAGGACGGGGGGGCCCTCCTACGAGCAGTACTTC; CDR3 protein: CASRTGGPSYEQYF
D gene: .; J gene: TRBJ1-2; V gene: TRBV13; clone size: .; CDR3 DNA: TGTGCCAGCCCCCATGGGGGTTACTATGGCTACACCTTC; CDR3 protein: CASPHGGYYGYTF
D gene: .; J gene: TRBJ1-2; V gene: TRBV5-1; clone size: once; CDR3 DNA: TGCGCCAGCAGTCCTGGACGGACCTATGGCTACACCTTC; CDR3 protein: CASSPGRTYGYTF
D gene: .; J gene: TRBJ2-2; V gene: TRBV13; clone size: .; CDR3 DNA: TGTGCCAGCAGCGTGGGACAGAACACCGGGGAGCTGTTTTTT; CDR3 protein: CASSVGQNTGELFF
D gene: .; J gene: TRBJ1-6; V gene: TRBV5-1; clone size: .; CDR3 DNA: TGCGCCAGCAGCTTGGAAGGCCGGAGAACCTATAATTCACCCCTCCACTTT; CDR3 protein: CASSLEGRRTYNSPLHF
D gene: .; J gene: TRBJ1-1; V gene: TRBV7-6; clone size: .; CDR3 DNA: TGTGCCAGCAGCTACGGACCCTCTGCCACTGAAGCTTTCTTT; CDR3 protein: CASSYGPSATEAFF
D gene: .; J gene: TRBJ2-7; V gene: TRBV30; clone size: .; CDR3 DNA: TGTGCCTGGAGCAAGACCAGCGGCGAGCAGTACTTC; CDR3 protein: CAWSKTSGEQYF
D gene: .; J gene: TRBJ2-7; V gene: TRBV14; clone size: .; CDR3 DNA: TGTGCCAGCAGCCAAGGGACGATCTACGAGCAGTACTTC; CDR3 protein: CASSQGTIYEQYF
D gene: TRBD2; J gene: TRBJ2-3; V gene: TRBV7-8; clone size: few; CDR3 DNA: TGTGCCAGCAGCTTAGAACCCTCCTCTAGCGGTAGCACAGATACGCAGTATTTT; CDR3 protein: CASSLEPSSSGSTDTQYF
D gene: TRBD1; J gene: TRBJ2-3; V gene: TRBV5-1; clone size: .; CDR3 DNA: TGCGCCAGCAGCGCAGAAGGCAGGGGGTCAGATACGCAGTATTTT; CDR3 protein: CASSAEGRGSDTQYF
D gene: TRBD1; J gene: TRBJ2-7; V gene: TRBV9; clone size: .; CDR3 DNA: TGTGCCAGCAGCCCATCCGACAGGGGCGGCTACGAGCAGTACTTC; CDR3 protein: CASSPSDRGGYEQYF
D gene: .; J gene: TRBJ2-7; V gene: TRBV5-1; clone size: .; CDR3 DNA: TGCGCCAGCAGCCCAGGCCGCCATCCTACCTACGAGCAGTACTTC; CDR3 protein: CASSPGRHPTYEQYF
D gene: .; J gene: TRBJ2-7; V gene: TRBV2; clone size: .; CDR3 DNA: TGTGCCAGCAGCTCCGGGGAATCTCTCGAGCAGTACTTC; CDR3 protein: CASSSGESLEQYF
D gene: TRBD1; J gene: TRBJ2-7; V gene: TRBV30; clone size: .; CDR3 DNA: TGTGCCTGGAGTGGGTTCGGGACAGGAAGCTCCTACGAGCAGTACTTC; CDR3 protein: CAWSGFGTGSSYEQYF